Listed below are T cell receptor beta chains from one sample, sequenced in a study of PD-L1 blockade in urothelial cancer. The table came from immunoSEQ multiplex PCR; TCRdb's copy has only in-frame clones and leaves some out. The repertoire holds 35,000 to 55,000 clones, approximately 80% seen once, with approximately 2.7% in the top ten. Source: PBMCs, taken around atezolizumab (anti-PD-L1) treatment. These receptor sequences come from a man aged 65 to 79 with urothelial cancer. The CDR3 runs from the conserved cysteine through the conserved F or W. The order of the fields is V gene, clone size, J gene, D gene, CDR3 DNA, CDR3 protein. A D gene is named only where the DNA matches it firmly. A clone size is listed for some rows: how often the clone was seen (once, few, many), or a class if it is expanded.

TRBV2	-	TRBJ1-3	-	TGTGCCAGGAAGGGAGACGGAAACACCATATATTTT	CARKGDGNTIYF
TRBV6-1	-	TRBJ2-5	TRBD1	TGTGCCGCGACAGGGGTCGTGAATAGGGAGACCCAGTACTTC	CAATGVVNRETQYF
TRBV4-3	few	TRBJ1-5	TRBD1	TGCGCCAGCAGCCCTTGGGCGGGACAGCTCAATCAGCCCCAGCATTTT	CASSPWAGQLNQPQHF
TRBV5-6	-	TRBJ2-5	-	TGTGCCAGCAGCTTGGTACCGGCCCGGGGGGAGACCCAGTACTTC	CASSLVPARGETQYF
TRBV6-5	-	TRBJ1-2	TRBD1	TGTGCCAGCAGTTACAGACAGGGGGAGGGCTACACCTTC	CASSYRQGEGYTF
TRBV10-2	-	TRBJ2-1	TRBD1	TGCGCCAGCAGTCCGGACAGGGGGGGACAGTTCTTC	CASSPDRGGQFF
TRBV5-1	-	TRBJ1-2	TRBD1	TGCGCCAGCGGGACAGAGTCTAACTATGGCTACACCTTC	CASGTESNYGYTF
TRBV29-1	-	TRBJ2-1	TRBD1	TGCAGCGCCCGGACAGGCTACTCCTACAATGAGCAGTTCTTC	CSARTGYSYNEQFF
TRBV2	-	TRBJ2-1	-	TGTGCCAGCAGTGAATTTTCGGGTAATGAGCAGTTCTTC	CASSEFSGNEQFF
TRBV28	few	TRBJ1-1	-	TGTGCCAGCAGTTTAGGGGGTAGGGAGGGGTTCACTGAAGCTTTCTTT	CASSLGGREGFTEAFF
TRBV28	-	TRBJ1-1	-	TGTGCCAGCAGTTCAATGACAGAAGCTTTCTTT	CASSSMTEAFF
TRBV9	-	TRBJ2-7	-	TGTGCCAGCAGCCTCACGGGTAGCGGAGTAACCGCCTACGAGCAGTACTTC	CASSLTGSGVTAYEQYF
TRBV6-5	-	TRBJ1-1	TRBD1	TGTGCCAGCAGTTACTTCGGACAGGGGGCGAATACTGAAGCTTTCTTT	CASSYFGQGANTEAFF
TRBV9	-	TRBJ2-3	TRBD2	TGTGCCAGCAGCGTAGGCGGGCTAGCGGGAGATGAGTCGGATACGCAGTATTTT	CASSVGGLAGDESDTQYF
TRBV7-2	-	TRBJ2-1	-	TGTGCCAGCAGCTTAGCAGGACAGTACAATGAGCAGTTCTTC	CASSLAGQYNEQFF
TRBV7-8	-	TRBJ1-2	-	TGTGCCAGCAGCTTAGAATGGGTAGGGGAGGACTATGGCTACACCTTC	CASSLEWVGEDYGYTF
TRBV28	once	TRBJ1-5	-	TGTGCCAGCAGCCAGGGCGGACAGCCCCAGCATTTT	CASSQGGQPQHF
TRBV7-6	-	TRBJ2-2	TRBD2	TGTGCCAGCAGCTTACGGGAGGGTAACACCGGGGAGCTGTTTTTT	CASSLREGNTGELFF
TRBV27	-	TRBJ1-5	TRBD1	TGTGCCAGCCGACAGGGGGCGGAACAGCCCCAGCATTTT	CASRQGAEQPQHF
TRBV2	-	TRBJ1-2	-	TGTGCCAGCAGTCAAGATTCAGGGAGGTATGGCTACACCTTC	CASSQDSGRYGYTF
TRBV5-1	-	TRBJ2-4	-	TGCGCCAGCAGCTTGGACAGGGGGGGACTGTACTTC	CASSLDRGGLYF
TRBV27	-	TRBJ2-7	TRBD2	TGTGCCAGCAGTATTTATAGCGGGTACCCCTACGAGCAGTACTTC	CASSIYSGYPYEQYF
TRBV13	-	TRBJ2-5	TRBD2	TGTGCCAGCAGCTGGGGACTAGTGGCGGAGACCCAGTACTTC	CASSWGLVAETQYF
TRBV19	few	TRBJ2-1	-	TGTGCCAGTAGTTCCCGGACAGTTTCCCCGACTGAGCAGTTCTTC	CASSSRTVSPTEQFF
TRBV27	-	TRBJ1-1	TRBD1	TGTGCCAGCAGTTGGGACAGGGACAACACTGAAGCTTTCTTT	CASSWDRDNTEAFF
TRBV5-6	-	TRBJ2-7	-	TGTGCCAGCAGCTTGCCCACCGGCGGCTACGAGCAGTACTTC	CASSLPTGGYEQYF
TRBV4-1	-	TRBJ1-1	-	TGCGCCAGCAGCCTGTCAGGGGCGAATGAAGCTTTCTTT	CASSLSGANEAFF
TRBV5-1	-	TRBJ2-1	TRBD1	TGCGCCAGCAGAATTGACAGGGGGTACTACAATGAGCAGTTCTTC	CASRIDRGYYNEQFF
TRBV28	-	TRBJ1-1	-	TGTGCCAGCAGTTTAAGGGCCGGGAGCACTGAAGCTTTCTTT	CASSLRAGSTEAFF
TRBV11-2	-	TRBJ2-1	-	TGTGCCAGCAGCACCCCATCCCTTACCCAACAATCTCTGGGGGCGCAGTTCTTC	CASSTPSLTQQSLGAQFF
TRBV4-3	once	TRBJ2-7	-	TGCGCCAGCAGCCAAGAGAGGGGGGGCCCCTACGAGCAGTACTTC	CASSQERGGPYEQYF
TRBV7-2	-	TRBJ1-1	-	TGTGCCAGCAGCCCACGACAGATGAACACTGAAGCTTTCTTT	CASSPRQMNTEAFF
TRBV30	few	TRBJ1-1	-	TGTGCCTGGAGTGTTCGGGGAGTGACCCTTGAAGCTTTCTTT	CAWSVRGVTLEAFF
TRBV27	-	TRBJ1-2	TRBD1	TGTGCCAGCAGAGACAGGGGGCTTGGCTATGGCTACACCTTC	CASRDRGLGYGYTF
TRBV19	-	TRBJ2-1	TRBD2	TGTGCCAGTACATGGACTAGCGGCCTGAGCTCCTACAATGAGCAGTTCTTC	CASTWTSGLSSYNEQFF
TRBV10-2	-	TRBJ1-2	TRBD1	TGCGCCAGCAGTGGTGGGACAGGCGCCCTAGCTGGCTACACCTTC	CASSGGTGALAGYTF
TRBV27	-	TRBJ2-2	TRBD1	TGTGCCAGCAGTGCGGACAGGGGGTACGCGAACACCGGGGAGCTGTTTTTT	CASSADRGYANTGELFF
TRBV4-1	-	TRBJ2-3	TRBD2	TGCGCCAGCAGCCAAACCTCGACTAGCGGGATTAGCACAGATACGCAGTATTTT	CASSQTSTSGISTDTQYF
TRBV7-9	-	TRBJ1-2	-	TGTGCCAGCAGCTTAGAGGACTACCGAGACTATGGCTACACCTTC	CASSLEDYRDYGYTF
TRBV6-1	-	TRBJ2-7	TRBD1	TGTGCCACCTCTGGACAGGCCTACGAGCAGTACTTC	CATSGQAYEQYF
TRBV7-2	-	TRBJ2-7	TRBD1	TGTGCCAGCAGCTTCTGGACAGGGGACTACGAGCAGTACTTC	CASSFWTGDYEQYF
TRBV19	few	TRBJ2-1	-	TGTGCCAGTAGTACCTTACAGGGAACGATATACAATGAGCAGTTCTTC	CASSTLQGTIYNEQFF
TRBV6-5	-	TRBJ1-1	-	TGTGCCAGCAGCCAGGCTCCGAACACTGAAGCTTTCTTT	CASSQAPNTEAFF
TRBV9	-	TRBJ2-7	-	TGTGCCAGCAGCGTAGATGAGGGCTCCTACGAGCAGTACTTC	CASSVDEGSYEQYF
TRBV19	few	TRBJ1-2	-	TGTGCCAGTAGTCCGAGAGCACCCGCTAACTATGGCTACACCTTC	CASSPRAPANYGYTF
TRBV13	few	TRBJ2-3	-	TGTGCCAGCAGCACACAGAGATTCCGCACAGATACGCAGTATTTT	CASSTQRFRTDTQYF
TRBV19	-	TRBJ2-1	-	TGTGCCAGTAGTATAGATGGGACAACGAGCTCCTACAATGAGCAGTTCTTC	CASSIDGTTSSYNEQFF
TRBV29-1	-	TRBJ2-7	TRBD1	TGCAGCGTTTGGAACGAGGGGGCCGGCAGAGAGCAGTACTTC	CSVWNEGAGREQYF
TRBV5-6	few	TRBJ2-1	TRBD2	TGTGCCAGCAGCTTGTGGGCTAGCGGGAGGGCGGGTGAGCAGTTCTTC	CASSLWASGRAGEQFF
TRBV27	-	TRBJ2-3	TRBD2	TGTGCCAGCAGCCCCGAAATAGGCGGGAGAGGAGATACGCAGTATTTT	CASSPEIGGRGDTQYF
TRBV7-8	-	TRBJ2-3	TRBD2	TGTGCCTGCGGGGGGCAGGGGTTGTACACAGATACGCAGTATTTT	CACGGQGLYTDTQYF
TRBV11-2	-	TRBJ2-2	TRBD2	TGTGCCACCAGCAAAACGGGAGGCGGGCCCGGGGAGCTGTTTTTT	CATSKTGGGPGELFF
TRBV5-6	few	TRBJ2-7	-	TGTGCCAGCAGCTTGCTCCAGTCCTACGAGCAGTACTTC	CASSLLQSYEQYF
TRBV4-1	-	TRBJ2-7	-	TGCGCCAGCAGCCAAGATCCCGAGGGCTACGAGCAGTACTTC	CASSQDPEGYEQYF